This T cell receptor (beta chain) came from a study of OX40 agonist ivuxolimab in advanced cancers. Whole-study context: Patients were infused with ivuxolimab every 2 weeks at 0.01 to 10 mg/kg. Previous treatment with anti-PD-1, anti-PD-L1 or anti-CTLA-4 therapy was allowed; 35% to 50% had received some.

J lost 4 bases, V lost 0 bases, and 3 bases had no gene match. From germline, CDR1 is GTSNPN and CDR2 SVGIG (reference sequence). The CDR3 contains 16 residues. The data were produced by immunoSEQ multiplex PCR, yet TCRdb's version contains in-frame clones alone and is incomplete. This table has some 70,000 clones, around 80% appearing once. This receptor was taken from an adult with an advanced solid tumor such as melanoma, head and neck, liver or kidney cancer. The sequences come from CD4+ or CD8+ T cells sorted from blood, collected in a trial of the OX40 agonist ivuxolimab. V and J are TRBV30 and TRBJ2-1; 13 nucleotides align to TRBD2. CDR3 region: CAWSVGLAGAYNEQFF. CDR3 in DNA: TGTGCCTGGAGTGTAGGACTAGCGGGAGCGTACAATGAGCAGTTCTTC.